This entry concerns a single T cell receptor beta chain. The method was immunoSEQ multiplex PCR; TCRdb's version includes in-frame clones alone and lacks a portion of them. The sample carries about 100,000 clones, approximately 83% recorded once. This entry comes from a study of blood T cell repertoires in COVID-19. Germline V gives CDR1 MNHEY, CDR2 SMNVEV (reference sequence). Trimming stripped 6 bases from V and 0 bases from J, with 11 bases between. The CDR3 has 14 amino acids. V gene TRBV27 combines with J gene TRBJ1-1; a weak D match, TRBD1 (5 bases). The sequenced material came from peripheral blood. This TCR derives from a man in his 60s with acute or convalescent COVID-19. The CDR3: CASSSTALNTEAFF. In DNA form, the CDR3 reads TGTGCCAGCAGCTCGACAGCGCTGAACACTGAAGCTTTCTTT.